The text below deals with one TCR beta chain. The CDR3 is made up of 15 amino acids. The germline CDR1 and CDR2 sequences are MNHEY and SVGAGI. Trimming cost V 5 bases and J 3 bases; bases outside gene matches: 10. As processed by the authors: Amplification with reference gene primers provided the estimates of nucleated cell counts. Assay used: immunoSEQ multiplex PCR; TCRdb lists only in-frame clones, some missing. V and J calls and clone size come straight from that table; D and trimming were deduced from the DNA. There are about 180,000 clones in the sample; around 89% occur only once, and under 2% lies in the top ten. The data derive from a study of blood T cell repertoires in COVID-19.

This clonotype originated in a man aged 18-30 years who had recovered from COVID-19. The sample was peripheral blood. This chain uses TRBV6-5 with TRBJ2-7, with 7 nucleotides matching TRBD1. This CDR3 is CASSRAEGANYEQYF. The CDR3 coding sequence is TGTGCCAGCAGTCGAGCTGAGGGGGCAAACTACGAGCAGTACTTC.